What follows are 20 T cell receptor beta chains derived from one specimen sequenced in a study of long-term antiretroviral therapy in people with HIV. Running of the v3.0 immunoSEQ assay took place at survey level. Only in-frame clones appear in the TCRdb table, and some are missing; sequencing was by immunoSEQ multiplex PCR. The table has around 13,000 clones, around 84% seen once. The source material was unsorted PBMCs, sampled 0.4 years after starting antiretroviral therapy. Receptors were obtained from a man aged 25 to 40 with HIV.

The V gene is TRBV27, the J gene TRBJ2-3, with D uncertain. Looked up from germline, CDR1 is MNHEY and CDR2 is SMNVEV (reference sequence). The CDR3 extends over 13 amino acids. Trimming shortened V by 3 bases and J by 2 bases, and 6 bases separated the two germline ends. The CDR3 sequence: CASSFSSTDTQYF. The CDR3 DNA follows: TGTGCCAGCAGTTTCTCCTCCACAGATACGCAGTATTTT.

J is TRBJ1-4 and V is TRBV30, with 7 bases lining up with TRBD1. There are 15 residues in the CDR3. V was clipped by 5 bases and J by 5 bases; unmatched bases: 11. Germline CDR1 reads GTSNPN; CDR2 reads SVGIG (reference sequence). CDR3 DNA: TGTGCCTGGGAAGATGAGGGACAGAAAAATGAAAAACTGTTTTTT. Translated: CAWEDEGQKNEKLFF.

The chain employs TRBV27 and TRBJ1-1; D not certain. CDR1 and CDR2 (germline): MNHEY, SMNVEV (reference sequence). This CDR3 spans 12 amino acids. With 6 bases removed from V and 0 bases from J, the gap between germline ends came to 5 bases. The CDR3 coding sequence is TGTGCCAGCAGCCCCCTGAACACTGAAGCTTTCTTT. It yields the protein CASSPLNTEAFF.

The chain employs TRBV7-2 and TRBJ2-1, with D perhaps TRBD1 or TRBD2 (5 bases each). Germline CDR1 SGHTA, CDR2 FQGNSA. The CDR3 covers 13 residues. V dropped 0 bases and J dropped 10 bases, with 10 bases sitting between them. The CDR3 DNA is TGTGCCAGCAGCTTAGCGGGACGCCTGGAGCAGTTCTTC. Translation gives CASSLAGRLEQFF.

This clone came up once. The CDR3 spells CASSVDPVNTGELFF. CDR3 coding DNA: TGTGCCAGCAGCGTAGATCCCGTGAACACCGGGGAGCTGTTTTTT. The rearrangement joins TRBV9 to TRBJ2-2, with D hard to call. The CDR3 has 15 amino acids. Germline V gene data show CDR1 as SGDLS and CDR2 as YYNGEE. The V end was cut by 0 bases, the J end by 1 base, with 7 bases between.

The V call is TRBV6-6, the J call TRBJ2-3; 8 bases match TRBD1. V shed 2 bases, J shed 1 base, and the junction held 5 bases outside the gene matches. Germline V lookup: CDR1 MNHNY, CDR2 SVGAGI (reference sequence). This CDR3 has 16 amino acids. For the CDR3, the DNA is TGTGCCAGCAGTTACCGAATGGGACAGGGCACAGATACGCAGTATTTT. Translating gives CASSYRMGQGTDTQYF.

V usage is TRBV28 and J usage is TRBJ1-1, with D perhaps matching TRBD1 (6 bases). This CDR3 has 14 amino acids. The V end was cut by 6 bases, the J end by 4 bases, with 15 bases between. The germline V gene has CDR1 MDHEN and CDR2 SYDVKM. CDR3 nucleotide sequence: TGTGCCAGCAGATATCCCGGGACAAGCACTGAAGCTTTCTTT. This gives the protein CASRYPGTSTEAFF.

J is TRBJ2-7 and V is TRBV6-6; D gene unclear. Per the germline V gene, CDR1 is MNHNY and CDR2 is SVGAGI (reference sequence). Trimming took 7 bases from V and 5 from J, leaving 18 bases between them. The CDR3 runs to 14 residues. The CDR3 nucleotides are TGTGCCAGCACCCCGAAGGCTCTTAACCACGAGCAGTACTTC. As protein: CASTPKALNHEQYF.

This sequence joins TRBV2 and TRBJ2-3; 9 bases fit TRBD2. V trimming: 7 bases; J trimming: 0 bases; junction bases outside the gene matches: 5. This CDR3 is 15 amino acids long. CDR1 is SNHLY, CDR2 FYNNEI, per germline. CDR3 sequence: CASTAGGPSTDTQYF. The DNA for the CDR3 is TGTGCCAGCACTGCGGGGGGGCCTAGCACAGATACGCAGTATTTT.

J is TRBJ1-5 and V is TRBV6-6; D remains unclear. The CDR3 is 14 amino acids. Trimming removed 0 bases at V and 7 bases at J, with 10 bases between. Looked up from germline, CDR1 is MNHNY and CDR2 is SVGAGI (reference sequence). CDR3 nucleotide sequence: TGTGCCAGCAGTTACTCCCAGTCGAACCAGCCCCAGCATTTT. Its protein product is CASSYSQSNQPQHF.

The V call is TRBV10-3, the J call TRBJ2-7; TRBD1 aligns across 10 bases. The length of the CDR3 is 15 residues. The junction had 2 bases not matched to a gene; V was cut back by 2 bases and J by 1 base. Germline CDR1 is ENHRY and CDR2 is SYGVKD. The CDR3 DNA sequence: TGTGCCATCAGTGAGGGGGACAGGGGTTCCTACGAGCAGTACTTC. Amino acids: CAISEGDRGSYEQYF.

This rearrangement joins TRBV5-5 to TRBJ2-2; possible D gene TRBD2, 5 bases. CDR1 SGHKS and CDR2 YYEKEE come from the germline V gene (reference sequence). This CDR3 has 15 amino acids. V lost 2 bases and J lost 4, with 12 bases in between. CDR3 nucleotide sequence: TGTGCCAGCAGCTTAACAGCCGGACTCACCGGGGAGCTGTTTTTT. Residues: CASSLTAGLTGELFF.

This chain joins TRBV14 and TRBJ1-4; D call uncertain. This CDR3 has 17 amino acids. V lost 0 bases, J lost 8 bases, and 19 bases lay in between. CDR1 is SGHDN and CDR2 is FVKESK in the germline V gene. In nucleotides, the CDR3 is TGTGCCAGCAGCCAAGATATCGGAGATTGGAAGGAAGAAAAACTGTTTTTT. This gives the protein CASSQDIGDWKEEKLFF.

This clone appeared once. The chain combines TRBV4-3 with TRBJ2-1, with TRBD2 matching 8 bases. After removal of 0 bases from V and 10 bases from J, the junction contained 17 bases not matched to a gene. The CDR3 length is 18 residues. From germline, CDR1 is LGHNA and CDR2 YSLEER. DNA for the CDR3: TGCGCCAGCAGCCAAGATCGGGGGAGCGGGAGAGGTGCCTTGGAGCAGTTCTTC. Translating gives CASSQDRGSGRGALEQFF.

This rearrangement joins TRBV7-9 to TRBJ2-1; 11 bases are shared with TRBD2. Germline CDR1 is SEHNR and CDR2 is FQNEAQ (reference sequence). The CDR3 runs 19 residues. Trimming took 0 bases from V and 3 from J; bases not matched to a gene: 10. CDR3 loop: CASSLARTSGSTFYNEQFF. For the CDR3, the DNA is TGTGCCAGCAGCTTAGCGCGAACTAGCGGGAGTACATTCTACAATGAGCAGTTCTTC.

V and J are TRBV6-5 and TRBJ1-2, with D hard to call. The length of the CDR3 is 14 residues. V lost 0 bases, J lost 4 bases, and 9 bases lay in between. Per germline, CDR1 MNHEY and CDR2 SVGAGI. CDR3 in DNA: TGTGCCAGCAGTTACTCTGGCGGATCCTATGGCTACACCTTC. Translated, it gives CASSYSGGSYGYTF.

The rearrangement uses TRBV5-1 and TRBJ1-5; no clear D. The CDR3 spans 15 residues. The germline V and J ends were trimmed by 4 bases and 4 bases, with 15 bases remaining between them. Germline loops: CDR1 SGHRS, CDR2 YFSETQ. Here the CDR3 DNA reads TGCGCCAGCAGCCTTGGTACAGCGGGGAATCAGCCCCAGCATTTT. This gives the protein CASSLGTAGNQPQHF. The full variable domain, completed using reference TRBV5-1 and TRBJ1-5, is KAGVTQTPRYLIKTRGQQVTLSCSPISGHRSVSWYQQTPGQGLQFLFEYFSETQRNKGNFPGRFSGRQFSNSRSEMNVSTLELGDSALYLCASSLGTAGNQPQHFGDGTRLSIL.

The chain links TRBV19 to TRBJ2-6; possible D gene TRBD2, 6 bases. The CDR3 covers 14 residues. Trimming shortened V by 5 bases and J by 4 bases, and 9 bases separated the two germline ends. CDR1 and CDR2 from the germline V gene are LNHDA and SQIVND (reference sequence). The CDR3 region is CASSAGSGANVLTF. The DNA of the CDR3 is TGTGCCAGTAGTGCGGGGTCAGGGGCCAACGTCCTGACTTTC.

This clone came up once. V is TRBV27 and J is TRBJ1-3; the D gene is possibly TRBD1 (6 bases). CDR1 and CDR2 from the germline V gene are MNHEY and SMNVEV (reference sequence). V lost 6 bases to trimming and J lost 4 bases, with 16 bases between them. This CDR3 has 15 residues. In nucleotides, the CDR3 is TGTGCCAGCAGCCAAAGGGGGGGGTCAGGAAACACCATATATTTT. Translated, it gives CASSQRGGSGNTIYF.

V and J are TRBV4-1 and TRBJ2-7; D gene ambiguous. Germline V CDR1 and CDR2: MGHRA, YSYEKL. The CDR3 spans 13 residues. V was shortened by 3 bases and J by 6 bases, with 12 bases between the two germline ends. In nucleotides, the CDR3 is TGCGCCAGCAGCCACGCCAGAGTCGCCGAGCAGTACTTC. Amino acid sequence: CASSHARVAEQYF.